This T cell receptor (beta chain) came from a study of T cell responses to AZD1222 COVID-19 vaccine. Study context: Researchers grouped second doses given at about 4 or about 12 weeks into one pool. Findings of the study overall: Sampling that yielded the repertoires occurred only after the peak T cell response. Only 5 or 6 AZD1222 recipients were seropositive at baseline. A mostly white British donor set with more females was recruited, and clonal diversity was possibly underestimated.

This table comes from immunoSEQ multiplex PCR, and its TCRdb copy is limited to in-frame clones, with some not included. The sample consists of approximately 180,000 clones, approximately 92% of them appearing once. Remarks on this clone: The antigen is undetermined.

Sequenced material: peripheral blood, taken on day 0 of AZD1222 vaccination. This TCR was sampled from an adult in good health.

The CDR3 bases are TGTGCCAGCAGCTCAAGACGGGACGGCCTTTCAGATTACAAAGGGGAGCTGTTTTTT. Amino acids: CASSSRRDGLSDYKGELFF. The V and J genes are TRBV7-9 and TRBJ2-2; D assignment may be TRBD1 or TRBD2 (5 bases each). The CDR3 is 19 amino acids. Germline CDR1 and CDR2: SEHNR and FQNEAQ (reference sequence). The V gene lost 4 bases and the J gene lost 8 bases, with 29 bases spanning the gap.